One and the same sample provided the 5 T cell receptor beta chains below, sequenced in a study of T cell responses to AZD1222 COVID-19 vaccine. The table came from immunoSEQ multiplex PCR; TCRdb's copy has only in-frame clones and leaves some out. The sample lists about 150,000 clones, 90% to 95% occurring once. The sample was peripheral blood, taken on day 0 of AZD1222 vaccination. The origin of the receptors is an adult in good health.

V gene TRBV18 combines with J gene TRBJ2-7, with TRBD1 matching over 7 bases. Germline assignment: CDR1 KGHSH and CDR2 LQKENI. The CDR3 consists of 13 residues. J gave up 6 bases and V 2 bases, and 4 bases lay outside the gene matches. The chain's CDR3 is CASSPGTGVEQYF. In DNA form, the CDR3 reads TGTGCCAGCTCACCAGGAACAGGGGTCGAGCAGTACTTC.

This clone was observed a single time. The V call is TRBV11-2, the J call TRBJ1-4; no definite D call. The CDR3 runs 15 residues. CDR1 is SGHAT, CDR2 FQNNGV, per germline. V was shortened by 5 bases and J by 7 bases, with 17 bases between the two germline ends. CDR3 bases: TGTGCCAGCAGCCGCTCTCCGGTAGTGGGTGAAAAACTGTTTTTT. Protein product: CASSRSPVVGEKLFF.

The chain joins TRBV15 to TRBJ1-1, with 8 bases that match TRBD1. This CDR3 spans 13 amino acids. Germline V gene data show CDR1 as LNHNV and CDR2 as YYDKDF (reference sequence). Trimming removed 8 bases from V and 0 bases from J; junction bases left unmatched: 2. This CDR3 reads CATQGQVNTEAFF. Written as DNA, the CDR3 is TGTGCCACCCAGGGACAGGTGAACACTGAAGCTTTCTTT.

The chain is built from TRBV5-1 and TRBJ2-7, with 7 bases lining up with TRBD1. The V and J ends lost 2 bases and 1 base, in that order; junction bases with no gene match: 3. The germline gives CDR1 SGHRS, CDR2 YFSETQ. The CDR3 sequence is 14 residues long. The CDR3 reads CASSFQGVSYEQYF. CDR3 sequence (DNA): TGCGCCAGCAGCTTCCAGGGGGTTTCCTACGAGCAGTACTTC.

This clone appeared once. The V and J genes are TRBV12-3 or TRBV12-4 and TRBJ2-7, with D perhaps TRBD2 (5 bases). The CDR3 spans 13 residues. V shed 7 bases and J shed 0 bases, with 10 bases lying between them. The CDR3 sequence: CASKRESSYEQYF. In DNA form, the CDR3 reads TGTGCCAGCAAGAGGGAAAGCTCCTACGAGCAGTACTTC.